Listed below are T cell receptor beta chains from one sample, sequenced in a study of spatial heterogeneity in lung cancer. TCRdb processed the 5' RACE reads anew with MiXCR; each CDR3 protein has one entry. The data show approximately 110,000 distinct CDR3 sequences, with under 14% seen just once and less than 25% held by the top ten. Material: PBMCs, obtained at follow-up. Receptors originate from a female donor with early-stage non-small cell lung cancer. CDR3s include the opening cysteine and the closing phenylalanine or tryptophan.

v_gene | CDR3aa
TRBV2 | CASSEETTSSQYF
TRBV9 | CASSVGDGLAGTEQYF
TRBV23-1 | CASSQSDSECGYTF
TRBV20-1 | CSAAIRDRGGDEQFF
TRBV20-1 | CSAEGDRNTEAFF
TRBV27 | CASSLSRPRFYEQYF
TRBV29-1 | CSVVRGSKNTEAFF
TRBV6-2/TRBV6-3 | CASSYDAGGINKAQHF
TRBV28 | CASIQAGAVRAQKLFF
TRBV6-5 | CASSYSNSGGEKLFF
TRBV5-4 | CASSFDSGGYNEQFF
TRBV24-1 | CATSDWGQDGTDTQYF
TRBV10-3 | CAISERENEQYF
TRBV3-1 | CASSQVGTSDFYNEQFF